The 31 T cell receptor beta chains below all came from one sample that was sequenced in a study of response to subunit inactivated influenza vaccine. Using its own MiXCR run on the RT-PCR reads, TCRdb lists one record per CDR3 protein. This table holds 500,000 or so distinct CDR3 sequences, approximately 15% found once. The material was CD4+ T cells sorted from PBMCs, obtained roughly 24 months after vaccination. Receptors were obtained from a man between 45 and 75 years old who received an inactivated influenza vaccine.

V is TRBV4-2 and J is TRBJ2-1; unclear D gene. The length of the CDR3 is 16 residues. The germline V and J ends were trimmed by 0 bases and 12 bases, with 21 bases remaining between them. The germline gives CDR1 LGHNA, CDR2 YNFKEQ. CDR3 amino acids: CASSQDRLRTSLWQFF. The CDR3, as DNA: TGTGCCAGCAGCCAAGATCGTTTACGCACGAGTCTATGGCAGTTCTTC.

V is TRBV7-9 and J is TRBJ1-6; D is uncertain. In germline, CDR1 is SEHNR, CDR2 FQNEAQ (reference sequence). The CDR3 contains 15 residues. V was clipped by 0 bases and J by 7 bases, with 10 bases between them. This chain's CDR3 is CASSLAGSRNSPLHF. CDR3 nucleotide sequence: TGTGCCAGCAGCTTAGCGGGGTCCAGGAATTCACCCCTCCACTTT. Based on the CDR3 plus reference TRBV7-9 and TRBJ1-6, the full variable domain is DTGVSQNPRHKITKRGQNVTFRCDPISEHNRLYWYRQTLGQGPEFLTYFQNEAQLEKSRLLSDRFSAERPKGSFSTLEIQRTEQGDSAMYLCASSLAGSRNSPLHFGNGTRLTVT.

The genes are TRBV3-1 and TRBJ1-2; D remains ambiguous. Deletions cut 1 base from V and 2 bases from J, with 14 bases between. The CDR3 loop spans 16 amino acids. CDR1 and CDR2 from the germline V gene are LGHDT and YNNKEL (reference sequence). The CDR3 loop is CASSQVAGRGNYGYTF. The CDR3 region has the DNA TGTGCCAGCAGCCAAGTAGCCGGGCGGGGAAACTATGGCTACACCTTC.

This clonotype was seen a few times. The chain combines TRBV9 with TRBJ2-3, with 9 bases that match TRBD2. The CDR3 totals 15 residues. V lost 0 bases to trimming and J lost 1 base; unmatched junction nucleotides: 0. CDR1 is SGDLS, CDR2 YYNGEE, per germline. The CDR3 region has the DNA TGTGCCAGCAGCGTAGGCGGGAGGGGCACAGATACGCAGTATTTT. Its translation: CASSVGGRGTDTQYF.

This clonotype occurred a few times. The gene calls are TRBV12-3 or TRBV12-4 and TRBJ2-3, with 10 positions matching TRBD2. The CDR3 runs to 16 residues. V was pared by 5 bases and J by 0 bases, with 5 bases of the junction left unmatched. The CDR3 region is CASSPLAGRSTDTQYF. In DNA, the CDR3 is TGTGCCAGCAGTCCACTAGCGGGGAGAAGCACAGATACGCAGTATTTT.

The J gene is TRBJ1-6, the V gene TRBV4-3, with D hard to call. Looked up from germline, CDR1 is LGHNA and CDR2 is YSLEER. The CDR3 sequence is 19 residues long. V lost 0 bases and J 4 bases, leaving 19 bases between the germline ends. CDR3 sequence (DNA): TGCGCCAGCAGCCAAGATGTTGCGAGTGCATTTGATTATAATTCACCCCTCCACTTT. Amino acids: CASSQDVASAFDYNSPLHF.

This clonotype has just a few counts. The V gene is TRBV29-1, the J gene TRBJ2-5, with TRBD1 identical over 8 bases. Germline lookup yields CDR1 SQVTM and CDR2 ANQGSEA. The trim removed 6 bases at V and 4 bases at J, leaving 7 bases unmatched. The CDR3 runs to 13 residues. The CDR3 sequence is CSVDRGKGETQYF. The CDR3 bases are TGCAGCGTAGACAGGGGTAAAGGAGAGACCCAGTACTTC.

This chain connects TRBV5-1 to TRBJ2-3, with D unresolved. This CDR3 is built from 14 residues. Germline values: CDR1 SGHRS, CDR2 YFSETQ. The V and J ends lost 5 bases and 0 bases respectively, with 10 bases between them. CDR3: CASRRDISTDTQYF. The CDR3 region has the DNA TGCGCCAGCAGAAGGGATATTAGCACAGATACGCAGTATTTT. Combining the CDR3 with reference TRBV5-1 and TRBJ2-3 gives the whole variable domain KAGVTQTPRYLIKTRGQQVTLSCSPISGHRSVSWYQQTPGQGLQFLFEYFSETQRNKGNFPGRFSGRQFSNSRSEMNVSTLELGDSALYLCASRRDISTDTQYFGPGTRLTVL.

This clonotype showed up just a few times. CDR3 protein: CASSLFRRGSYEQYF. The CDR3 DNA follows: TGTGCCAGCAGCTTATTTCGGCGTGGAAGCTACGAGCAGTACTTC. The chain recombines TRBV7-2 with TRBJ2-7; D unclear. Trimming pared 2 bases from V and 3 bases from J, leaving 14 bases between. CDR3 size: 15 residues. CDR1 SGHTA and CDR2 FQGNSA come from the germline V gene.

The gene calls are TRBV6-5 and TRBJ1-5; D possibly corresponds to TRBD1 (5 bases). CDR1 is MNHEY and CDR2 is SVGAGI in the germline V gene. The CDR3 is 14 amino acids. Between the trimmed V and J ends, which lost 2 bases and 8 bases, there was a span of 13 bases. Here the CDR3 reads CASSYHQGREPQHF. DNA of the CDR3: TGTGCCAGCAGTTACCACCAGGGCCGGGAGCCCCAGCATTTT.

J is TRBJ1-2 and V is TRBV18; 11 positions match TRBD1. CDR3 length: 15 residues. Germline-derived CDR1 and CDR2 are KGHSH and LQKENI. With V trimmed by 3 bases and J by 5 bases, 5 bases remained unmatched. The CDR3: CASSPRTGGTYGYTF. In DNA form, the CDR3 reads TGTGCCAGCTCACCCAGGACAGGGGGCACTTATGGCTACACCTTC.

A few counts support this clonotype. The chain employs TRBV5-1 and TRBJ2-5; D might be TRBD2 (6 bases). The CDR3 runs 14 residues. The germline CDR1 and CDR2 sequences are SGHRS and YFSETQ. V was pared by 4 bases and J by 7 bases, with 17 bases between. CDR3 residues: CASSPYKDGGTQYF. The DNA for the CDR3 is TGCGCCAGCAGCCCCTACAAAGACGGGGGGACCCAGTACTTC.

The chain has TRBV20-1 and TRBJ2-1; possibly TRBD2 for D (7 bases). Germline V gives CDR1 DFQATT, CDR2 SNEGSKA (reference sequence). The germline V and J ends were trimmed by 1 base and 10 bases, with 11 bases remaining between them. The CDR3 has 12 amino acids. CDR3 sequence reads: CSARVSGTEQFF. CDR3 nucleotide sequence: TGCAGTGCTAGAGTGAGCGGGACAGAGCAGTTCTTC.

The chain employs TRBV24-1 and TRBJ2-1, with 9 bases lining up with TRBD2. V gave up 5 bases and J gave up 8 bases; unmatched junction bases: 12. The CDR3 loop spans 16 amino acids. The germline gives CDR1 KGHDR, CDR2 SFDVKD. CDR3: CATSVGNAGGPHEQFF. The CDR3 DNA follows: TGTGCCACCAGTGTAGGTAATGCGGGGGGGCCTCATGAGCAGTTCTTC.

This clonotype was found many times. CDR3 loop: CASSQVRTGGEAFF. The CDR3 nucleotides read TGTGCCAGCAGCCAAGTTCGGACAGGGGGTGAAGCTTTCTTT. This sequence joins TRBV3-1 and TRBJ1-1, with 10 nucleotides matching TRBD1. Germline trimming cut 1 base from V and 7 bases from J; bases unmatched to any gene: 3. The CDR3 spans 14 residues. The V gene's germline CDR1 is LGHDT and CDR2 YNNKEL (reference sequence).

The V gene is TRBV20-1, the J gene TRBJ2-1, with 8 bases that match TRBD2. Losses at the gene ends were 1 base for V and 0 bases for J; bases not matched to a gene: 5. CDR1 is DFQATT and CDR2 is SNEGSKA in the germline V gene (reference sequence). The CDR3 has 16 amino acids. This CDR3 is CSARVVSGASYNEQFF. The CDR3 nucleotides are TGCAGTGCTAGAGTCGTTAGCGGGGCCTCCTACAATGAGCAGTTCTTC.

This chain joins TRBV5-1 and TRBJ2-2; D is tentatively TRBD1 or TRBD2 (5 bases each). V lost 6 bases, J lost 2 bases, and 14 bases lay in between. From germline, CDR1 is SGHRS and CDR2 YFSETQ. The CDR3 is 15 residues long. CDR3: CASTATAVNTGELFF. In DNA form, the CDR3 reads TGCGCCAGCACCGCGACAGCGGTAAACACCGGGGAGCTGTTTTTT.

A few counts support this clonotype. The chain uses TRBV2 and TRBJ1-6, with a tentative D call TRBD1 (5 bases). Trimming left V 7 bases short and J 6 bases short, with 13 bases between. Germline V gene data show CDR1 as SNHLY and CDR2 as FYNNEI. This CDR3 is 14 amino acids long. CDR3: CASTKGLGNSPLHF. The CDR3 DNA reads as TGTGCCAGCACCAAGGGGCTTGGTAATTCACCCCTCCACTTT. Full variable domain (rest looked up from reference TRBV2 and TRBJ1-6): EPEVTQTPSHQVTQMGQEVILRCVPISNHLYFYWYRQILGQKVEFLVSFYNNEISEKSEIFDDQFSVERPDGSNFTLKIRSTKLEDSAMYFCASTKGLGNSPLHFGNGTRLTVT.

This clonotype was observed a handful of times. This chain joins TRBV27 and TRBJ2-3, with 9 bases identical to TRBD2. Looked up from germline, CDR1 is MNHEY and CDR2 is SMNVEV (reference sequence). Trimming cost V 2 bases and J 4 bases; bases outside gene matches: 10. The length of the CDR3 is 17 residues. CDR3 in DNA: TGTGCCAGCAGTTTAAGGATGGCGGGAGGGCGGGCAGATACGCAGTATTTT. It encodes CASSLRMAGGRADTQYF.

There are a few counts of this clonotype. The CDR3 DNA reads TGCAGCGCTTGGAACACTGAAGCTTTCTTT. Amino acid sequence: CSAWNTEAFF. V usage is TRBV29-1 and J usage is TRBJ1-1; D call uncertain. The CDR3 extends over 10 amino acids. Germline values: CDR1 SQVTM, CDR2 ANQGSEA. V lost 7 bases, J lost 1 base, and 4 bases lay in between. Filled out from reference TRBV29-1 and TRBJ1-1, the complete variable domain reads SAVISQKPSRDICQRGTSLTIQCQVDSQVTMMFWYRQQPGQSLTLIATANQGSEATYESGFVIDKFPISRPNLTFSTLTVSNMSPEDSSIYLCSAWNTEAFFGQGTRLTVV.

This clonotype was seen only a few times. This sequence joins TRBV7-9 and TRBJ2-1; 10 bases are a match to TRBD2. The germline V gene has CDR1 SEHNR and CDR2 FQNEAQ (reference sequence). This CDR3 has 17 residues. Germline trimming cut 5 bases from V and 8 bases from J; bases unmatched to any gene: 15. In DNA, the CDR3 is TGTGCCAGCAGCCACACAGCGGGAGGGCCTAAAGGCTATGAGCAGTTCTTC. Translated: CASSHTAGGPKGYEQFF.

This clonotype was observed a handful of times. This chain joins TRBV12-3 or TRBV12-4 and TRBJ2-3; 9 nucleotides match TRBD2. With 3 bases clipped from V and 2 bases from J, the junction kept 6 bases outside the gene matches. The CDR3 consists of 16 residues. In DNA, the CDR3 is TGTGCCAGCAGTTTTCGTAGCGGGAGACTCACAGATACGCAGTATTTT. This sequence encodes CASSFRSGRLTDTQYF.

The chain is built from TRBV28 and TRBJ2-2; a possible D gene is TRBD1 (6 bases). The germline V and J ends were trimmed by 5 bases and 0 bases, with 16 bases remaining between them. The CDR3 spans 17 residues. Germline lookup yields CDR1 MDHEN and CDR2 SYDVKM. In DNA, the CDR3 is TGTGCCAGCAGTCTGGACAGCTTATATACGAACACCGGGGAGCTGTTTTTT. Protein: CASSLDSLYTNTGELFF.

This clonotype was found a few times. The genes are TRBV18 and TRBJ2-1, with 10 positions matching TRBD1. Germline loops: CDR1 KGHSH, CDR2 LQKENI. V was pared by 2 bases and J by 7 bases, with 8 bases of the junction left unmatched. This CDR3 contains 16 residues. CDR3 region: CASSPFGTGERNEQFF. The CDR3, as DNA: TGTGCCAGCTCACCATTCGGGACAGGGGAAAGAAATGAGCAGTTCTTC. The variable domain in full, with the rest retrieved from reference TRBV18 and TRBJ2-1, is NAGVMQNPRHLVRRRGQEARLRCSPMKGHSHVYWYRQLPEEGLKFMVYLQKENIIDESGMPKERFSAEFPKEGPSILRIQQVVRGDSAAYFCASSPFGTGERNEQFFGPGTRLTVL.

This clonotype was picked up a small number of times. This chain connects TRBV5-4 to TRBJ2-3; either TRBD1 or TRBD2 may supply D (5 bases each). The CDR3 runs to 17 residues. Per germline, CDR1 SGHNT and CDR2 YYREEE (reference sequence). V dropped 2 bases and J dropped 0 bases, with 16 bases sitting between them. Here the CDR3 reads CASSFLGTGISTDTQYF. CDR3 nucleotides: TGTGCCAGCAGCTTTTTGGGGACGGGGATTAGCACAGATACGCAGTATTTT.

The CDR3 loop is CASSTDMGGTQYF. DNA of the CDR3: TGTGCCAGCAGTACTGACATGGGTGGGACCCAGTACTTC. J is TRBJ2-5 and V is TRBV12-3 or TRBV12-4; D gene uncertain. V dropped 5 bases and J dropped 7 bases, with 14 bases sitting between them. The CDR3 is 13 amino acids.

This clonotype was counted a few times. The genes are TRBV19 and TRBJ2-1, with TRBD2 matching over 10 bases. This CDR3 contains 17 residues. The V gene's germline CDR1 is LNHDA and CDR2 SQIVND (reference sequence). The V segment lost 2 bases and the J segment 4 bases; nucleotides outside the gene matches: 8. In DNA, the CDR3 is TGTGCCAGTAGTATAACGGTAGCGGGAGGCACTTACAATGAGCAGTTCTTC. Translating gives CASSITVAGGTYNEQFF. Together with reference TRBV19 and TRBJ2-1, the CDR3 gives the full variable domain: DGGITQSPKYLFRKEGQNVTLSCEQNLNHDAMYWYRQDPGQGLRLIYYSQIVNDFQKGDIAEGYSVSREKKESFPLTVTSAQKNPTAFYLCASSITVAGGTYNEQFFGPGTRLTVL.

V usage is TRBV20-1 and J usage is TRBJ2-3, with 7 bases that match TRBD1. V shed 6 bases and J 3 bases; nucleotides not matched to a gene: 9. The CDR3 runs to 14 residues. CDR1 DFQATT and CDR2 SNEGSKA come from the germline V gene (reference sequence). The CDR3 nucleotides read TGCAGTGCCCTCACAGGGGAACGGACAGATACGCAGTATTTT. Translating gives CSALTGERTDTQYF.

The chain recombines TRBV19 with TRBJ2-1; D might be TRBD2 (6 bases). This CDR3 region has 15 residues. The V and J ends lost 4 bases and 0 bases respectively, with 10 bases between them. Germline values: CDR1 LNHDA, CDR2 SQIVND (reference sequence). The CDR3 sequence is CASSNRGISYNEQFF. The CDR3 DNA sequence: TGTGCCAGTAGTAACCGGGGGATCTCCTACAATGAGCAGTTCTTC.

The chain employs TRBV18 and TRBJ2-7; no clear D gene. The CDR3 loop spans 14 amino acids. Germline CDR1 KGHSH, CDR2 LQKENI. V was cut by 2 bases and J by 3 bases, with 11 bases left in between. As DNA, the CDR3 is TGTGCCAGCTCACCAGGCGGTCTTAACTACGAGCAGTACTTC. Encoded protein: CASSPGGLNYEQYF.

This clonotype appeared many times. This chain links TRBV9 with TRBJ2-7; D is uncertain. Per germline, CDR1 SGDLS and CDR2 YYNGEE. This CDR3 spans 14 amino acids. V lost 0 bases, J lost 0 bases, and 7 bases lay in between. CDR3 in amino acids: CASSVDLISYEQYF. CDR3 DNA sequence: TGTGCCAGCAGCGTAGATCTCATCTCCTACGAGCAGTACTTC.